The clone carrying this TCR beta chain occurred many times. Each CDR3 protein gets one entry after TCRdb re-called the reads with MiXCR. This table has about 190,000 distinct CDR3 sequences, 25% to 30% appearing once. From germline, CDR1 is SGHTA and CDR2 FQGNSA. This CDR3 is 15 amino acids long. J gave up 8 bases and V 5 bases, and 9 bases lay outside the gene matches. This specimen belongs to a study of T cell repertoires in cytomegalovirus infection. About the study: It was the public TCR beta signatures that indicated both CMV infection and matching HLA type.

The sequenced sample was PBMCs. The rearrangement links TRBV7-2 to TRBJ1-4; TRBD1 matches 9 bases. This TCR came from a human donor in good health (CMV status not recorded). Some clones in this sample may be carry-over from other donors' samples. CDR3 DNA sequence: TGTGCCAGCAGCATCAGGACAGGGGCGGGGGAAAAACTGTTTTTT. It specifies CASSIRTGAGEKLFF.